Below, 13 T cell receptor beta chains from the same sample are listed, as sequenced in a study of T cells in women clearing cervical HPV infection. Some clones are missing from TCRdb's copy, which holds only in-frame ones; the method was immunoSEQ multiplex PCR. The sample yields 36,000 or so clones, of which the top ten take up around 3.5%. Input material: blood buffy coat. The receptor set was obtained from a woman between 18 and 70 years old with a cervical HPV16 infection that either progressed to CIN3+ or cleared (not recorded which).

With regard to this clone: The read stops 3 residues short of the end of the CDR3; the missing end is completed from the germline J gene. The chain joins TRBV7-2 to TRBJ1-1; D is unclear. Trimming removed 4 bases from V and 1 base from J, with 7 bases in between. CDR3 length: 13 residues. CDR1 is SGHTA and CDR2 is FQGNSA in the germline V gene. The CDR3 reads CASSSQENTEAFF. The sequenced CDR3 bases are TGTGCCAGCAGCTCCCAGGAGAACACTGAA.

Points on this clone: The DNA ends 3 residues before the CDR3 does, and the rest of the CDR3 is filled in from the germline J gene. V is TRBV2 and J is TRBJ2-5, with TRBD2 matching 9 bases. Germline CDR1 reads SNHLY; CDR2 reads FYNNEI. The length of the CDR3 is 15 residues. V shed 2 bases, J shed 5 bases, and the junction held 6 bases outside the gene matches. The CDR3 here is CASSESRGGAETQYF. CDR3 bases read: TGTGCCAGCAGTGAATCGCGCGGGGGGGCGGAGACC.

Of note for this clone: The read gets to within 3 residues of the CDR3 end, and the germline J gene fills in the rest. The V and J genes are TRBV7-2 and TRBJ2-7; 8 bases agree with TRBD1. V trimming: 4 bases; J trimming: 3 bases; junction bases outside the gene matches: 8. This CDR3 spans 15 amino acids. Germline CDR1 is SGHTA and CDR2 is FQGNSA. CDR3 DNA (partial): TGTGCCAGCAGCTCGTCAGGGGGCGCCTACTACGAG. Translated, it gives CASSSSGGAYYE. The complete CDR3 sequence is CASSSSGGAYYEQYF.

Concerning this clone itself: The read ends 3 residues before the CDR3 terminus; that terminus is restored from the germline J gene. The chain uses TRBV6-2 or TRBV6-3 and TRBJ2-3; 8 nucleotides agree with TRBD2. Germline values: CDR1 MNHEY, CDR2 SVGEGT. The CDR3 totals 14 residues. Losses at the gene ends were 9 bases for V and 0 bases for J; bases not matched to a gene: 5. The sequenced part of the CDR3 DNA is TGTGCCAGTTGGCGGGGGGCTAGCACAGATACG. Translation: CASWRGASTDT. The full CDR3 sequence reads CASWRGASTDTQYF.

With regard to this clone: The observed sequence ends 3 residues before the CDR3 terminus, with the missing tail filled in from the germline J gene. The chain carries TRBV4-1 and TRBJ2-3, with a tentative D call TRBD2 (6 bases). This CDR3 is built from 15 residues. V shed 0 bases and J shed 1 base, with 8 bases lying between them. Germline V gene sequence: CDR1 MGHRA, CDR2 YSYEKL. The sequenced CDR3 bases are TGCGCCAGCAGCCAAGAGGGCGGGGGCACAGATACG. It translates to CASSQEGGGTDT. Given in full, the CDR3 is CASSQEGGGTDTQYF.

On this clone itself: The read ends 3 residues before the CDR3 terminus; that terminus is restored from the germline J gene. The chain combines TRBV20-1 with TRBJ2-3, with 10 bases aligning to TRBD1. J gave up 0 bases and V 3 bases, and 3 bases lay outside the gene matches. CDR1 DFQATT and CDR2 SNEGSKA come from the germline V gene (reference sequence). The CDR3 loop spans 15 amino acids. CDR3 sequence reads: CSARDRGGSTDTQYF. The sequenced part of the CDR3 DNA is TGCAGTGCTAGGGACAGGGGGGGTAGCACAGATACG.

Worth noting for this clone: The CDR3 is cut off 3 residues early in the read; its end comes from the germline J gene. The chain is built from TRBV15 and TRBJ1-1, with a weak D call TRBD1 (6 bases). Trimming shortened V by 8 bases and J by 7 bases, and 26 bases separated the two germline ends. There are 16 residues in the CDR3. The germline V gene encodes CDR1 LNHNV and CDR2 YYDKDF (reference sequence). The CDR3 here is CATRRGGGRGRDEAFF. The DNA read from the CDR3 is TGTGCCACCCGTAGGGGAGGGGGTCGGGGCAGGGATGAA.

The part of the CDR3 DNA that was read is TGCGCCAGCAAGACCACAGGGGGCAATGAAAAA. Translating gives CASKTTGGNEK. In full, the CDR3 is CASKTTGGNEKLFF. The rearrangement links TRBV5-1 to TRBJ1-4; TRBD1 aligns across 9 bases. The missing CDR3 end, 3 residues past where the read stops, is filled in from the germline J gene. There are 14 residues in the CDR3. The V segment lost 6 bases and the J segment 5 bases; nucleotides outside the gene matches: 5. Germline CDR1 SGHRS, CDR2 YFSETQ.

Concerning this clone itself: The read terminates 3 residues before the CDR3 end, so the remaining end is supplied by the germline J gene. Other nucleotide sequences from this sample produce the same CDR3. The chain recombines TRBV12-3 or TRBV12-4 with TRBJ1-1, with D perhaps TRBD1 (6 bases). Trimming cost V 4 bases and J 0 bases, with 9 bases left between them. The CDR3 totals 14 residues. This CDR3 is CASSWQGLNTEAFF. The covered CDR3 bases are TGTGCCAGCAGTTGGCAGGGGTTGAACACTGAA.

Turning to this clone: The read stops 3 residues short of the end of the CDR3; the missing end is completed from the germline J gene. The V gene is TRBV4-1, the J gene TRBJ1-2; no reliable D call. CDR3 length: 15 residues. Deletions cut 2 bases from V and 2 bases from J, with 12 bases between. Germline CDR1 MGHRA, CDR2 YSYEKL. The CDR3 bases that were read are TGCGCCAGCAGCCAATCTTACGGTAGCAACTATGGC. It yields the protein CASSQSYGSNYG. The whole CDR3 sequence is CASSQSYGSNYGYTF.

As regards this clone: The read ends 3 residues early relative to the CDR3; the germline J gene fills the gap. The chain carries TRBV28 and TRBJ2-3; a weak D match, TRBD2 (6 bases). CDR1 is MDHEN and CDR2 is SYDVKM in the germline V gene. The V end lost 6 bases, the J end lost 0 bases, and 19 bases lay between the germline ends. This CDR3 has 17 residues. The covered CDR3 bases are TGTGCCAGCAGGATGGGGGGACCTACATTAAGCACAGATACG. As protein: CASRMGGPTLSTDT. The complete CDR3 protein is CASRMGGPTLSTDTQYF.

The CDR3 loop is CSARGGGEEAFF. The covered CDR3 bases are TGCAGTGCTAGGGGGGGAGGGGAGGAA. The rearrangement links TRBV20-1 to TRBJ1-1; the D gene is possibly TRBD1 (5 bases). The read comes to an end 3 residues before the CDR3 does, leaving the germline J gene to fill in the end. The length of the CDR3 is 12 residues. Germline V gene lookup returns CDR1 DFQATT and CDR2 SNEGSKA (reference sequence).

Worth noting for this clone: Sequencing ends 3 residues short of the CDR3 end; the germline J gene provides the rest. The gene calls are TRBV20-1 and TRBJ2-7; D may be TRBD1 or TRBD2 (5 bases each). V was cut by 6 bases and J by 3 bases, with 15 bases left in between. Germline values: CDR1 DFQATT, CDR2 SNEGSKA (reference sequence). The CDR3 has 13 residues. The sequenced CDR3 bases are TGCAGTGCCAGGGAGTTAGGGAGCTACGAG. Amino acid sequence: CSARELGSYE. The entire CDR3 is CSARELGSYEQYF.